The 18 T cell receptor beta chains presented below share a single source sample, sequenced in a study of CD8 T cells in ankylosing spondylitis. The study's findings and limits: Blood from ankylosing spondylitis patients appeared to carry a characteristic roughly 8-variant TCR beta motif.

Via MiXCR, TCRdb re-called the 5' RACE reads, giving one row per CDR3 protein. This repertoire shows about 460,000 distinct CDR3 sequences, about 5% found once; its top ten account for 3.5%. No antigen has been assigned to these receptors. The sequenced sample was blood, either unsorted or a sorted T cell fraction (not recorded which). All receptors derive from a male donor with ankylosing spondylitis.

This clonotype was observed a few times. The V gene is TRBV11-1, the J gene TRBJ1-5; perhaps TRBD1 as D (6 bases). Germline V gives CDR1 SGHAT, CDR2 FQDESV (reference sequence). This CDR3 region has 15 residues. Trimming took 4 bases from V and 0 from J, leaving 10 bases between them. CDR3 residues: CASSSGQNSNQPQHF. CDR3 nucleotide sequence: TGTGCCAGCAGCTCCGGACAGAATAGCAATCAGCCCCAGCATTTT.

This clonotype was counted many times. The chain is built from TRBV20-1 and TRBJ2-7, with 7 bases fitting TRBD1. The CDR3 sequence is 12 residues long. V lost 8 bases, J lost 0 bases, and 4 bases stayed unmatched. From germline, CDR1 is DFQATT and CDR2 SNEGSKA (reference sequence). This chain's CDR3 is CSTGTVSYEQYF. Here the CDR3 DNA reads TGCAGTACCGGGACAGTCTCCTACGAGCAGTACTTC.

This clonotype was seen repeatedly, ten times or more. The chain carries TRBV7-2 and TRBJ1-5; 8 bases align to TRBD1. Germline V lookup: CDR1 SGHTA, CDR2 FQGNSA. Trimming took 5 bases from V and 1 from J; bases not matched to a gene: 7. The length of the CDR3 is 16 residues. The CDR3 bases are TGTGCCAGCAGCCGAGACAGGGGTTGGAGCAATCAGCCCCAGCATTTT. Translated: CASSRDRGWSNQPQHF.

V and J are TRBV2 and TRBJ2-5; TRBD2 might be the D (7 bases). This CDR3 region has 13 residues. Germline assignment: CDR1 SNHLY and CDR2 FYNNEI. V was pared by 9 bases and J by 2 bases, with 13 bases between. The CDR3 reads CASNRGGQETQYF. The CDR3 DNA sequence: TGTGCCAGTAATAGGGGGGGACAAGAGACCCAGTACTTC.

The sample holds many counts of this clonotype. The chain uses TRBV18 and TRBJ1-1, with D maybe TRBD1 (5 bases). The V end lost 3 bases, the J end lost 13 bases, and 24 bases lay between the germline ends. The CDR3 loop spans 15 amino acids. Germline V gene data show CDR1 as KGHSH and CDR2 as LQKENI. For the CDR3, the DNA is TGTGCCAGCTCACCTCCACGGGCGGGGCCCATGGATGATTTCTTT. The encoded protein is CASSPPRAGPMDDFF.

There are many counts of this clonotype. CDR3 DNA sequence: TGCGCCAGCAGCGGGGCCACAACGGGGTTAAATGAAAAACTGTTTTTT. Its translation: CASSGATTGLNEKLFF. The chain is built from TRBV5-1 and TRBJ1-4; D might be TRBD1 (5 bases). The germline V gene has CDR1 SGHRS and CDR2 YFSETQ. V was trimmed by 4 bases and J by 5 bases, leaving 18 bases between them. The CDR3 runs 16 residues.

Many counts were recorded for this clonotype. The V gene is TRBV5-1, the J gene TRBJ2-3; 7 nucleotides line up with TRBD1. The CDR3 loop spans 14 amino acids. Germline V gives CDR1 SGHRS, CDR2 YFSETQ. V lost 3 bases, J lost 5 bases, and 6 bases stayed unmatched. The CDR3: CASSSTGIGDTQYF. The CDR3 coding sequence is TGCGCCAGCAGCTCGACAGGGATAGGAGATACGCAGTATTTT. Full variable domain (outside the CDR3, taken from reference TRBV5-1 and TRBJ2-3): KAGVTQTPRYLIKTRGQQVTLSCSPISGHRSVSWYQQTPGQGLQFLFEYFSETQRNKGNFPGRFSGRQFSNSRSEMNVSTLELGDSALYLCASSSTGIGDTQYFGPGTRLTVL.

Ten or more counts support this clonotype. The chain employs TRBV5-4 and TRBJ2-2; D not resolved. Germline lookup yields CDR1 SGHNT and CDR2 YYREEE (reference sequence). The CDR3 covers 14 residues. Between the trimmed V and J ends, which lost 3 bases and 5 bases, there was a span of 11 bases. CDR3 bases: TGTGCCAGCAGCTCCTACAGTGAGACCGGGGAGCTGTTTTTT. Protein product: CASSSYSETGELFF.

This clonotype was detected ten times or more. The V call is TRBV5-1, the J call TRBJ1-2; D gene ambiguous. Germline V gene data show CDR1 as SGHRS and CDR2 as YFSETQ. With 7 bases removed from V and 8 bases from J, the gap between germline ends came to 18 bases. The CDR3 extends over 13 amino acids. The CDR3 bases are TGCGCCAGCGCCACCGGTGAGACGTTCGGCTACACCTTC. It is translated as CASATGETFGYTF.

This clonotype was counted only a few times. J is TRBJ2-5 and V is TRBV5-6; TRBD2 might be the D (6 bases). This CDR3 is built from 17 residues. Germline V gives CDR1 SGHDT, CDR2 YYEEEE. V lost 3 bases and J 4 bases, leaving 22 bases between the germline ends. The CDR3 spells CASSSNLASAGRETQYF. CDR3 coding DNA: TGTGCCAGCAGCTCGAACCTGGCTAGCGCCGGACGAGAGACCCAGTACTTC.

This clonotype was counted a few times. The chain carries TRBV7-6 and TRBJ2-5; a weak D match, TRBD2 (7 bases). The CDR3 is 18 residues long. Germline V CDR1 and CDR2: SGHVS, FNYEAQ. V shed 0 bases and J shed 1 base, with 18 bases lying between them. The chain's CDR3 is CASSLAGTGRGLQETQYF. In DNA form, the CDR3 reads TGTGCCAGCAGCTTAGCCGGCACAGGGCGGGGGCTCCAAGAGACCCAGTACTTC.

This clonotype has a handful of counts. The rearrangement joins TRBV7-9 to TRBJ2-3; no firm D call. Germline V gene lookup returns CDR1 SEHNR and CDR2 FQNEAQ (reference sequence). The CDR3 is 11 amino acids. The V end lost 1 base, the J end lost 8 bases, and 4 bases lay between the germline ends. Here the CDR3 DNA reads TGTGCCAGCAGCTTAGATAGTACGCAGTATTTT. Translating it yields CASSLDSTQYF.

The chain employs TRBV3-1 and TRBJ2-7; a weak D match, TRBD1 (6 bases). CDR1 is LGHDT and CDR2 is YNNKEL in the germline V gene (reference sequence). The CDR3 totals 15 residues. The V end lost 1 base, the J end lost 3 bases, and 13 bases lay between the germline ends. The DNA of the CDR3 is TGTGCCAGCAGCCAAGGATCTGAGGGGGTCTACGAGCAGTACTTC. Amino acid sequence: CASSQGSEGVYEQYF.

This clonotype was detected ten times or more. The chain's CDR3 is CASSLGHGSQYF. CDR3 nucleotides: TGTGCCAGCAGCTTAGGTCACGGATCCCAGTACTTC. The genes are TRBV7-2 and TRBJ2-7, with D hard to call. The V and J ends lost 1 base and 10 bases respectively, with 11 bases between them. The germline CDR1 and CDR2 sequences are SGHTA and FQGNSA. This CDR3 is 12 amino acids long.

This clonotype showed up just a few times. The chain recombines TRBV6-2 or TRBV6-3 with TRBJ2-7, with 14 bases matching TRBD2. Germline CDR1 MNHEY, CDR2 SVGEGT. The trim removed 6 bases at V and 1 base at J, leaving 11 bases unmatched. The CDR3 extends over 18 amino acids. In DNA, the CDR3 is TGTGCCAGCAGCCCGGGGACTAGCGGGAGCGAAAGATCCTACGAGCAGTACTTC. It encodes CASSPGTSGSERSYEQYF.

Ten or more counts support this clonotype. The chain combines TRBV6-2 or TRBV6-3 with TRBJ2-7; D might be TRBD2 (6 bases). V lost 3 bases and J lost 7, with 19 bases in between. The CDR3 is 15 amino acids. The germline V gene encodes CDR1 MNHEY and CDR2 SVGEGT. The CDR3 loop reads CASSYGVAVPREQYF. The CDR3 nucleotides are TGTGCCAGCAGTTATGGAGTAGCGGTCCCTCGGGAGCAGTACTTC.

This clonotype was seen a handful of times. The rearrangement uses TRBV28 and TRBJ2-7; 8 positions match TRBD1. CDR3 size: 14 residues. V lost 5 bases and J lost 3; bases outside the gene matches: 6. Germline V lookup: CDR1 MDHEN, CDR2 SYDVKM. In DNA, the CDR3 is TGTGCCAGCAGTCGGACAGGGACTCACTACGAGCAGTACTTC. Translation: CASSRTGTHYEQYF. Together with reference TRBV28 and TRBJ2-7, the CDR3 gives the full variable domain: DVKVTQSSRYLVKRTGEKVFLECVQDMDHENMFWYRQDPGLGLRLIYFSYDVKMKEKGDIPEGYSVSREKKERFSLILESASTNQTSMYLCASSRTGTHYEQYFGPGTRLTVT.

The chain joins TRBV6-1 to TRBJ1-4, with D tentatively TRBD1 (6 bases). Germline V gene lookup returns CDR1 MNHNS and CDR2 SASEGT. The CDR3 has 15 residues. V lost 6 bases to trimming and J lost 4 bases, with 15 bases between them. In nucleotides, the CDR3 is TGTGCCAGCAGCGAGACAGGTCGTGGTAATGAAAAACTGTTTTTT. Translating it yields CASSETGRGNEKLFF.